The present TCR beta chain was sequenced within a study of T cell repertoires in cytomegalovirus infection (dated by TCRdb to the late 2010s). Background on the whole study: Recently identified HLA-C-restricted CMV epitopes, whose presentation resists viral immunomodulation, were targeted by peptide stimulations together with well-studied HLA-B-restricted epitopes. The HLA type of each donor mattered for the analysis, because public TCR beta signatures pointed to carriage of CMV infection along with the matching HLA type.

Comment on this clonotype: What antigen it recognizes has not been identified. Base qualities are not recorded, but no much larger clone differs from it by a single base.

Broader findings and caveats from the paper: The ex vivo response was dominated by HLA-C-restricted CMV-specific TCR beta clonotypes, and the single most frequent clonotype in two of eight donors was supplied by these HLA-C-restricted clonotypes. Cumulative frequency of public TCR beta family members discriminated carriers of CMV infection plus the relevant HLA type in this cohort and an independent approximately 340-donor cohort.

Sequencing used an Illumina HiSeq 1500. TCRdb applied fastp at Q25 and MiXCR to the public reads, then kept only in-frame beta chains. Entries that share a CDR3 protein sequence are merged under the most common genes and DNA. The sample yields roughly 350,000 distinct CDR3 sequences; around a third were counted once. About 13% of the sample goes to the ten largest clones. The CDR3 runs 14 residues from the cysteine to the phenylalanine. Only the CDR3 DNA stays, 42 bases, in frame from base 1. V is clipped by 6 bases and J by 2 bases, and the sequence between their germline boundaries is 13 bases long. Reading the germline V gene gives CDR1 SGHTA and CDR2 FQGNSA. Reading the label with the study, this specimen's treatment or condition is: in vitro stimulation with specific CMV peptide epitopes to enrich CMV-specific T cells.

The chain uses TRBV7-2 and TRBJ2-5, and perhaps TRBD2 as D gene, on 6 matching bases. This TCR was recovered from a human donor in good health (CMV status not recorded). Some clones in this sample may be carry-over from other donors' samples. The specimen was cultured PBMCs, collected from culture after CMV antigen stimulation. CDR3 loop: CASRPPGLQETQYF. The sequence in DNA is TGTGCCAGCAGACCCCCGGGACTTCAAGAGACCCAGTACTTC. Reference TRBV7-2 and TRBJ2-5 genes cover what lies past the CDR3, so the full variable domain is GAGVSQSPSNKVTEKGKDVELRCDPISGHTALYWYRQSLGQGLEFLIYFQGNSAPDKSGLPSDRFSAERTGGSVSTLTIQRTQQEDSAVYLCASRPPGLQETQYFGPGTRLLVL.